These 18 T cell receptor beta chains were all obtained from the same sample, sequenced in a study of early T cells in non-severe SARS-CoV-2 infection. TCRdb called the 5' RACE reads again in MiXCR, with one record for every CDR3 protein. The sample lists around 67,000 distinct CDR3 sequences, 11% seen once, with approximately 4.2% in the top ten. The sequenced material came from whole blood. Receptors originate from an adult who was a healthcare worker with PCR-confirmed SARS-CoV-2 infection or an uninfected control (not recorded which).

This clonotype has more than one count but fewer than ten. V usage is TRBV11-2 and J usage is TRBJ2-7, with 7 bases fitting TRBD2. The CDR3 consists of 15 residues. V dropped 1 base and J dropped 6; count of bases not matched to a gene: 9. Germline CDR1 and CDR2: SGHAT and FQNNGV. CDR3 coding DNA: TGTGCCAGCAGCTTAGTTGGTGGGAGGGCCGCCGAGCAGTACTTC. It is translated as CASSLVGGRAAEQYF.

This clonotype was recorded a few times. CDR3 coding DNA: TGCAGCGTTGAAAATGGGGAATACGAGCAGTACTTC. Protein product: CSVENGEYEQYF. The chain links TRBV29-1 to TRBJ2-7; D not certain. The length of the CDR3 is 12 residues. Germline lookup yields CDR1 SQVTM and CDR2 ANQGSEA. The germline V and J ends were trimmed by 2 bases and 4 bases, with 9 bases remaining between them.

This clonotype showed up many times. This chain links TRBV18 with TRBJ2-1; the match to TRBD2 covers 13 bases. From germline, CDR1 is KGHSH and CDR2 LQKENI. This CDR3 has 17 residues. J lost 5 bases, V lost 3 bases, and 7 bases had no gene match. Written as DNA, the CDR3 is TGTGCCAGCTCACCTCGACTAGCGGGAGGTCCCAACAATGAGCAGTTCTTC. It yields the protein CASSPRLAGGPNNEQFF.

This clonotype was found many times. This chain links TRBV27 with TRBJ2-1; D remains unclear. The V end lost 3 bases, the J end lost 5 bases, and 8 bases lay between the germline ends. This CDR3 comprises 13 residues. Germline CDR1 is MNHEY and CDR2 is SMNVEV (reference sequence). CDR3 sequence: CASSLLGNNEQFF. CDR3 in DNA: TGTGCCAGCAGTTTGTTGGGCAACAATGAGCAGTTCTTC.

There are many counts of this clonotype. The V and J genes are TRBV6-5 and TRBJ1-6, with D hard to call. Per germline, CDR1 MNHEY and CDR2 SVGAGI. This CDR3 comprises 13 residues. V shed 6 bases and J shed 8 bases, with 11 bases lying between them. This CDR3 is CASRMTRDSPLHF. The CDR3 coding sequence is TGTGCCAGCAGGATGACGAGAGATTCACCCCTCCACTTT.

This clonotype was seen many times. This chain links TRBV2 with TRBJ2-1, with TRBD2 matching over 9 bases. The CDR3 is made up of 15 amino acids. V was clipped by 4 bases and J by 7 bases; unmatched bases: 8. Germline CDR1 reads SNHLY; CDR2 reads FYNNEI. The CDR3 spells CASSVAGGRVNEQFF. CDR3 DNA: TGTGCCAGCAGTGTTGCGGGAGGGCGAGTGAATGAGCAGTTCTTC.

This clonotype was seen ten or more times. The rearrangement joins TRBV7-8 to TRBJ1-5; a possible D gene is TRBD1 (5 bases). V lost 5 bases, J lost 8 bases, and 19 bases lay in between. The CDR3 is 15 amino acids. Germline V lookup: CDR1 SGHVS, CDR2 FQNEAQ. CDR3 DNA sequence: TGTGCCAGCAGCACCCTTGGCGGGGCGCGGGAGCCCCAGCATTTT. Translating gives CASSTLGGAREPQHF.

This chain links TRBV29-1 with TRBJ2-1; D gene unclear. Germline V gives CDR1 SQVTM, CDR2 ANQGSEA. V lost 0 bases to trimming and J lost 6 bases, with 6 bases between them. CDR3 length equals 12 residues. The CDR3 nucleotides read TGCAGCGTTGAAGAAGCGAGCAATGAGCAGTTCTTC. Its translation is CSVEEASNEQFF.

This clonotype was detected a few times. This chain joins TRBV5-1 and TRBJ1-4, with 9 bases lining up with TRBD1. CDR1 and CDR2 from the germline V gene are SGHRS and YFSETQ. The CDR3 is made up of 15 amino acids. J was trimmed by 6 bases and V by 2 bases; bases with no gene match: 5. In nucleotides, the CDR3 is TGCGCCAGCAGCTTTCATGGGACAGGGCATGAAAAACTGTTTTTT. It encodes CASSFHGTGHEKLFF.

This clonotype was counted many times. The chain couples TRBV20-1 to TRBJ2-5, with 7 positions matching TRBD1. CDR3 size: 14 residues. The J segment lost 2 bases and the V segment lost 6 bases, leaving 9 bases of the junction unmatched. Germline CDR1 is DFQATT and CDR2 is SNEGSKA (reference sequence). The CDR3 DNA is TGCAGTGCCAGAACCGGGACAGCACAAGAGACCCAGTACTTC. The encoded protein is CSARTGTAQETQYF.

The sample holds many counts of this clonotype. This chain links TRBV6-5 with TRBJ2-1, with D tentatively TRBD1 (5 bases). The length of the CDR3 is 16 residues. Trimming removed 0 bases from V and 2 bases from J, with 11 bases in between. Per the germline V gene, CDR1 is MNHEY and CDR2 is SVGAGI. The CDR3 region is CASSYSRQGPYNEQFF. CDR3 nucleotides: TGTGCCAGCAGTTACTCAAGGCAGGGCCCCTACAATGAGCAGTTCTTC.

This clonotype occurred many times. The chain uses TRBV7-8 and TRBJ2-7, with 10 bases fitting TRBD2. The CDR3 consists of 18 residues. Germline CDR1 and CDR2: SGHVS and FQNEAQ. The junction had 23 bases not matched to a gene; V was cut back by 9 bases and J by 6 bases. CDR3 sequence (DNA): TGTGCCAGGCTGGGGAGCAGCGGGAGGGCTTCACCAGATCGCGAGCAGTACTTC. Translated: CARLGSSGRASPDREQYF.

This clonotype was detected ten times or more. The chain has TRBV20-1 and TRBJ2-2; D gene unclear. This CDR3 comprises 12 residues. CDR1 is DFQATT and CDR2 is SNEGSKA in the germline V gene (reference sequence). With 3 bases removed from V and 4 bases from J, the gap between germline ends came to 6 bases. CDR3 DNA: TGCAGTGCTAGTGACTTCACCGGGGAGCTGTTTTTT. It yields the protein CSASDFTGELFF.

This clonotype was found many times. The rearrangement uses TRBV19 and TRBJ2-3; D may be TRBD1 or TRBD2 (5 bases each). The CDR3 has 15 amino acids. Germline CDR1 LNHDA, CDR2 SQIVND (reference sequence). V was trimmed by 5 bases and J by 0 bases, leaving 12 bases between them. CDR3 region: CASSSGLSSTDTQYF. The CDR3 DNA is TGTGCCAGTAGTTCGGGGCTCTCTAGCACAGATACGCAGTATTTT. The variable domain in full, completed from reference TRBV19 and TRBJ2-3, reads DGGITQSPKYLFRKEGQNVTLSCEQNLNHDAMYWYRQDPGQGLRLIYYSQIVNDFQKGDIAEGYSVSREKKESFPLTVTSAQKNPTAFYLCASSSGLSSTDTQYFGPGTRLTVL.

This clonotype was picked up a small number of times. This sequence joins TRBV27 and TRBJ2-1; TRBD2 matches 9 bases. The J segment lost 3 bases and the V segment lost 6 bases, leaving 6 bases of the junction unmatched. The CDR3 is 15 residues long. Germline values: CDR1 MNHEY, CDR2 SMNVEV (reference sequence). The CDR3 DNA reads as TGTGCCAGCAGGTTAGCGGGAGATATCTACAATGAGCAGTTCTTC. Translated, it gives CASRLAGDIYNEQFF.

This clonotype was counted at least ten times. The chain employs TRBV5-1 and TRBJ2-1; D is possibly TRBD2 (7 bases). The CDR3 is 17 amino acids. The ends were cut back, 0 bases at V and 0 bases at J, with 13 bases in the middle. CDR1 and CDR2 (germline): SGHRS, YFSETQ. This CDR3 is CASSLGPRGGSYNEQFF. As DNA, the CDR3 is TGCGCCAGCAGCTTGGGACCTAGGGGGGGCTCCTACAATGAGCAGTTCTTC.

This clonotype was seen only a few times. The chain couples TRBV20-1 to TRBJ1-1; D ambiguous. This CDR3 is built from 13 residues. CDR1 is DFQATT and CDR2 is SNEGSKA in the germline V gene (reference sequence). V dropped 3 bases and J dropped 1 base, with 9 bases sitting between them. The CDR3 DNA follows: TGCAGTGCTAGGGCGCAGCAGAACACTGAAGCTTTCTTT. Its protein is CSARAQQNTEAFF.

The CDR3 DNA is TGTGCCAGCAGCATCACCGGAGAGACCCAGTACTTC. As protein: CASSITGETQYF. The rearrangement links TRBV27 to TRBJ2-5; no reliable D call. The V gene's germline CDR1 is MNHEY and CDR2 SMNVEV (reference sequence). The CDR3 is made up of 12 amino acids. The V and J ends lost 6 bases and 4 bases respectively, with 9 bases between them.